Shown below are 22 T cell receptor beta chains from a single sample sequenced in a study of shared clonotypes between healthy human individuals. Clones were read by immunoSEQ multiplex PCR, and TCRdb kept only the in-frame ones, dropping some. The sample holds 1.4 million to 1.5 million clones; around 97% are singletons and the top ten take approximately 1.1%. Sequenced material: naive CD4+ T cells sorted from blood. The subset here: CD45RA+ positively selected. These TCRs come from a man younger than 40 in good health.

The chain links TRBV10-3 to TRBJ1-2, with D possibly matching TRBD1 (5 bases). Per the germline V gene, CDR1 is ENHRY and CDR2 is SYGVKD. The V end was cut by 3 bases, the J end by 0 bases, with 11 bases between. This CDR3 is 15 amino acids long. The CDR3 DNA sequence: TGTGCCATCAGTGATTTCAGGGTTTCTAACTATGGCTACACCTTC. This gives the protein CAISDFRVSNYGYTF.

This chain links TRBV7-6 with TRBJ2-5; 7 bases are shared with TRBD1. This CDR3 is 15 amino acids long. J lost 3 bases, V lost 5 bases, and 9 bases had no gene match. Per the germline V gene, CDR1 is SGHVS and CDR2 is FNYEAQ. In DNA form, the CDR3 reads TGTGCCAGCAGCCCGAGAAATGACAGGGAAGAGACCCAGTACTTC. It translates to CASSPRNDREETQYF.

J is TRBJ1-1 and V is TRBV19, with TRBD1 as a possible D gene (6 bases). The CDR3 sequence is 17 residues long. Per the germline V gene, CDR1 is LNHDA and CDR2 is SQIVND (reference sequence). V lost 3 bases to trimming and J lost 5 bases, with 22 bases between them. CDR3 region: CASSIPVAGVRGTEAFF. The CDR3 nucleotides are TGTGCCAGTAGTATCCCCGTGGCAGGGGTTAGAGGGACTGAAGCTTTCTTT.

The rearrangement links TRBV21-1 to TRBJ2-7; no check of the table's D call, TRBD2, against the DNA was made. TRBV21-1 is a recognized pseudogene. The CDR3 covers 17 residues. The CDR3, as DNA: TGTGCCAGCAGCAAACTCCCTAGCGGGAGGACCCAATACGAGCAGTACTTC. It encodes CASSKLPSGRTQYEQYF.

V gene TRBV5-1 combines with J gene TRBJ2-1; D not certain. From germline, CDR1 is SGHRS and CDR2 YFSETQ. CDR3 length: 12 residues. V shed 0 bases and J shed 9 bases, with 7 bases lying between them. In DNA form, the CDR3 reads TGCGCCAGCAGCTTGGGTGAGAGTGAGCAGTTCTTC. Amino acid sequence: CASSLGESEQFF.

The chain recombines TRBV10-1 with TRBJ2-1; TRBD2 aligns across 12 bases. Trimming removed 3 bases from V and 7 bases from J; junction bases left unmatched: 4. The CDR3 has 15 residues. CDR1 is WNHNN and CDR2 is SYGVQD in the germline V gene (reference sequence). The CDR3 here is CASSDPSGRGNEQFF. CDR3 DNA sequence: TGCGCCAGCAGTGACCCTAGCGGGAGGGGAAATGAGCAGTTCTTC.

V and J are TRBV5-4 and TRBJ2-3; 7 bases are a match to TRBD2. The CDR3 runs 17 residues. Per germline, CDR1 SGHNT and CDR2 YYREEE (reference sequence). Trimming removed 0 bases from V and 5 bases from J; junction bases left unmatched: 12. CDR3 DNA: TGTGCCAGCAGCTTGGAACCTAGCGCGGGAGCTGGAGATACGCAGTATTTT. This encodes CASSLEPSAGAGDTQYF.

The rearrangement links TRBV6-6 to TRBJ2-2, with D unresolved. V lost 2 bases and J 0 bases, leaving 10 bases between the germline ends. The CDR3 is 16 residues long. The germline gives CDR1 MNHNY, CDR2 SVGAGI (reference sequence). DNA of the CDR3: TGTGCCAGCAGTTACCCCACGAAACCGAACACCGGGGAGCTGTTTTTT. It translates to CASSYPTKPNTGELFF.

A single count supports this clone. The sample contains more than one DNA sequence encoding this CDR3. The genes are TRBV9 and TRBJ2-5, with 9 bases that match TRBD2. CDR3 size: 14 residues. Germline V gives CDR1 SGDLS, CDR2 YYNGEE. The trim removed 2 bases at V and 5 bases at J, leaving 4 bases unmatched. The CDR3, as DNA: TGTGCCAGCAGCGTCGCGGGAGGGCCGGAGACCCAGTACTTC. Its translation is CASSVAGGPETQYF. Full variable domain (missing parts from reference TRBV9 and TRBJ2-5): DSGVTQTPKHLITATGQRVTLRCSPRSGDLSVYWYQQSLDQGLQFLIQYYNGEERAKGNILERFSAQQFPDLHSELNLSSLELGDSALYFCASSVAGGPETQYFGPGTRLLVL.

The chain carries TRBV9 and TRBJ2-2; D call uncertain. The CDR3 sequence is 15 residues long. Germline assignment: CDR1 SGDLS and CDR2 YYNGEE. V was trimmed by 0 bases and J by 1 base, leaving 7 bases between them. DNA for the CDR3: TGTGCCAGCAGCGTAGGGGTAGGGAACACCGGGGAGCTGTTTTTT. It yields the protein CASSVGVGNTGELFF.

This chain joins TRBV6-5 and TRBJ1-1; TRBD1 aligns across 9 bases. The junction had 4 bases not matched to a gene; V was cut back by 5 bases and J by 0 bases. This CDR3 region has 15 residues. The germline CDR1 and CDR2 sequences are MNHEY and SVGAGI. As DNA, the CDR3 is TGTGCCAGCAGTCGGACAGGGGTCATGAACACTGAAGCTTTCTTT. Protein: CASSRTGVMNTEAFF.

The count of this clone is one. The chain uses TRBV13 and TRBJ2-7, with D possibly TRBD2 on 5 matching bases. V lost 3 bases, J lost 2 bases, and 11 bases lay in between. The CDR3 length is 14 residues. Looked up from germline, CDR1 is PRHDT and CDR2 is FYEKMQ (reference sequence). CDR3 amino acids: CASSFVRGAYEQYF. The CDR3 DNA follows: TGTGCCAGCAGCTTCGTACGGGGAGCCTACGAGCAGTACTTC.

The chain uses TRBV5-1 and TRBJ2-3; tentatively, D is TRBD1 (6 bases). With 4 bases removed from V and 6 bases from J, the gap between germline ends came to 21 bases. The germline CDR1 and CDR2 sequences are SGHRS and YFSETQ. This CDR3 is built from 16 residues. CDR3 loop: CASSLIATGSADTQYF. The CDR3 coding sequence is TGCGCCAGCAGCCTGATTGCGACAGGATCTGCTGATACGCAGTATTTT.

The CDR3 region has the DNA TGTGCCAGCAGTTCCAGGACTAGCACAGATACGCAGTATTTT. This sequence encodes CASSSRTSTDTQYF. The chain uses TRBV28 and TRBJ2-3; a possible D gene is TRBD2 (5 bases). Germline lookup yields CDR1 MDHEN and CDR2 SYDVKM. The CDR3 loop spans 14 amino acids. V lost 4 bases and J 0 bases, leaving 8 bases between the germline ends.

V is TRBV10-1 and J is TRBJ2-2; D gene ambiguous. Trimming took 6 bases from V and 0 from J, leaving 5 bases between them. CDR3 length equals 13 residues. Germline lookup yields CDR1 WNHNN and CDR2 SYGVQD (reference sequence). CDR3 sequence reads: CASRSSNTGELFF. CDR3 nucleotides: TGCGCCAGCAGGAGCTCGAACACCGGGGAGCTGTTTTTT.

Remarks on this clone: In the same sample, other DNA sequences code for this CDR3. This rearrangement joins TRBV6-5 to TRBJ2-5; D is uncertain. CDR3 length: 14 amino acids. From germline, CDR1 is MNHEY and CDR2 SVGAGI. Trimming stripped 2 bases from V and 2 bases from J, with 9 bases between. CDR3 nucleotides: TGTGCCAGCAGTTACGGCCAGTTACAAGAGACCCAGTACTTC. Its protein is CASSYGQLQETQYF.

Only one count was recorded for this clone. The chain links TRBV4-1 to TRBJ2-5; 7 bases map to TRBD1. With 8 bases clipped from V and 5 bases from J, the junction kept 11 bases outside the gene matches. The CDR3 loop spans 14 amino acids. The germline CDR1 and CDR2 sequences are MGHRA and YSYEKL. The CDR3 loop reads CASSQGIYRETQYF. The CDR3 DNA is TGCGCCAGCTCACAGGGGATCTACCGGGAGACCCAGTACTTC.

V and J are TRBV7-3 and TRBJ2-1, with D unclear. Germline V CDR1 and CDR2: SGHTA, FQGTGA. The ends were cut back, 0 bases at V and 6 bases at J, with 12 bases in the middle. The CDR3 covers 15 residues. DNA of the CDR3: TGTGCCAGCAGCTTAACTAGTTTAATGGGCAATGAGCAGTTCTTC. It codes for CASSLTSLMGNEQFF. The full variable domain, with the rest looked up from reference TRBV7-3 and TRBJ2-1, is GAGVSQTPSNKVTEKGKYVELRCDPISGHTALYWYRQSLGQGPEFLIYFQGTGAADDSGLPNDRFFAVRPEGSVSTLKIQRTERGDSAVYLCASSLTSLMGNEQFFGPGTRLTVL.

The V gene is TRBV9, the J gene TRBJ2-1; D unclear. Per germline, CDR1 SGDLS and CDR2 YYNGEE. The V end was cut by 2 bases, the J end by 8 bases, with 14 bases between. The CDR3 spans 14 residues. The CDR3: CASSVRTGRDEQFF. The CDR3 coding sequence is TGTGCCAGCAGCGTCCGGACCGGTCGGGATGAGCAGTTCTTC.

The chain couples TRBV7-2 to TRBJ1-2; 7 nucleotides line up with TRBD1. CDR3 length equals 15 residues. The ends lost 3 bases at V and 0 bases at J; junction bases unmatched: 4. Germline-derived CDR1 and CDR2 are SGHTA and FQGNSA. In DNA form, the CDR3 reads TGTGCCAGCAGCTTGGGAGGACAGGCTAACTATGGCTACACCTTC. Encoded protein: CASSLGGQANYGYTF.

This chain's CDR3 is CASRDHRGDGDQPQHF. The CDR3 region has the DNA TGTGCCAGCAGGGATCACAGGGGAGATGGGGATCAGCCCCAGCATTTT. The chain employs TRBV2 and TRBJ1-5; TRBD1 matches 7 bases. The trim removed 6 bases at V and 5 bases at J, leaving 13 bases unmatched. Germline V lookup: CDR1 SNHLY, CDR2 FYNNEI. The CDR3 runs 16 residues.

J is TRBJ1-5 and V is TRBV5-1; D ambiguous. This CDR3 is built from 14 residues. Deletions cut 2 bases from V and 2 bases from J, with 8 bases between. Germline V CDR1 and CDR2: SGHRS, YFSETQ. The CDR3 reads CASSFLGGNQPQHF. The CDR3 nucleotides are TGCGCCAGCAGCTTCCTGGGTGGCAATCAGCCCCAGCATTTT.